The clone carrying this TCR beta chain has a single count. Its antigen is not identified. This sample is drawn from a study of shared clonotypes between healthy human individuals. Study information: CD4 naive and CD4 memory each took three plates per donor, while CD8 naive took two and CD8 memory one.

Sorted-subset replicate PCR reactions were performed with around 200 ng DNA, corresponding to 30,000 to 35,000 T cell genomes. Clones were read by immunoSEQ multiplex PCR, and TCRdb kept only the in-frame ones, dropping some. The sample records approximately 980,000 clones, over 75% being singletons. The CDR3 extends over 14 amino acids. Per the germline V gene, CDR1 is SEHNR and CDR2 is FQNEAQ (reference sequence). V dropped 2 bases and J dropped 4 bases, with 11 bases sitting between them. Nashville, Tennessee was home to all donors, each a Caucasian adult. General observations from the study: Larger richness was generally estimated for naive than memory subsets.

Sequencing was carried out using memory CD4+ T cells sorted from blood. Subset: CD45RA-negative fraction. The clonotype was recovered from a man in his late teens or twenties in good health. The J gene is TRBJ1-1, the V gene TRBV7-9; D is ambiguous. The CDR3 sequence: CASSLWERGTEAFF. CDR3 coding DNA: TGTGCCAGCAGCTTATGGGAGCGGGGCACTGAAGCTTTCTTT.